The entry below describes one T cell receptor beta chain. TCRdb's table, derived via immunoSEQ multiplex PCR, lists solely in-frame clones and lacks some. The sample consists of around 1,100,000 clones, about 80% of them appearing once. The data stem from a study of shared clonotypes between healthy human individuals. The V gene lost 2 bases and the J gene lost 5 bases, with 16 bases spanning the gap. The CDR3 length is 15 residues. Germline lookup yields CDR1 SGHNT and CDR2 YYREEE (reference sequence). Sequenced: memory CD4+ T cells from PBMCs. Documented subset: CD45RA-negative fraction. This sequence originates from a man aged 18 to 30 in good health. Some clones in this sample may be carry-over from other donors' samples. This sequence joins TRBV5-4 and TRBJ2-5; TRBD1 or TRBD2 may be the D gene (7 bases each). The CDR3 DNA reads as TGTGCCAGCAGCTTCCAGACAGGGAGGGAGGAGACCCAGTACTTC. Residues: CASSFQTGREETQYF.